The entry that follows covers one T cell receptor (beta chain) sequence. Only in-frame clones appear in the TCRdb table, and some are missing; sequencing was by immunoSEQ multiplex PCR. The data hold 85,000 to 130,000 clones, with 91% observed a single time. This specimen comes from a study of blood T cell repertoires in COVID-19. Across the whole study: Donors in the United States, Italy and Spain gave samples during acute or convalescent COVID-19.

Unmatched junction bases numbered 3, after V lost 4 bases and J lost 0 bases. Germline CDR1 SGHNT, CDR2 YYREEE (reference sequence). The CDR3 extends over 15 amino acids. Sequencing used peripheral blood. The sequence was collected from a human donor in a cohort sampled during active COVID-19. The rearrangement links TRBV5-4 to TRBJ2-7; 11 nucleotides match TRBD2. The CDR3 DNA reads as TGTGCCAGCAGCCCGGGACTAGCGGCCTCCTACGAGCAGTACTTC. Amino acids: CASSPGLAASYEQYF.